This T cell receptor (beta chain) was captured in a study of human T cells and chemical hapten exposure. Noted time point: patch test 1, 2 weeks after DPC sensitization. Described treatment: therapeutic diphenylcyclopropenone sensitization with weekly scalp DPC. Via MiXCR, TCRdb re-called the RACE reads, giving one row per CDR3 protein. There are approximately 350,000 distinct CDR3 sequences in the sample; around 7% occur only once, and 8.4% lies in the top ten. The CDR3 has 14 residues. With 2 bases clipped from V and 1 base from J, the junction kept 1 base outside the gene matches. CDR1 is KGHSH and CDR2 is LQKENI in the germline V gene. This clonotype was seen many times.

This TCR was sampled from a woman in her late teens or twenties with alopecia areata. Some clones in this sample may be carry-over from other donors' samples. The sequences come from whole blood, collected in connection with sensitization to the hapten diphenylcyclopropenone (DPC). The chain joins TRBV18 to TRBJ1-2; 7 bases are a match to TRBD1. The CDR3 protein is CASSPDRVNYGYTF. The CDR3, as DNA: TGTGCCAGCTCACCAGACAGGGTTAACTATGGCTACACCTTC.